This TCR beta chain was profiled in a study of blood T cell repertoires in COVID-19 (TCRdb year 2020). About the full investigation: Samples from collaborators originated in the United States, Italy and Spain and spanned both the acute and convalescent phases of COVID-19. The repertoires were released in a freely available public database meant as a resource for research on the immune response to SARS-CoV-2. Deeply sampled blood TCRbeta repertoires from subjects exposed to, actively infected with, or recovered from COVID-19 were included in the dataset. The sample metadata nearly always contained a de-identified subject ID, COVID-19 status, age in years and sex. The prospective study material was composed of cDNA or gDNA derived from T cells, B-cell-depleted T cells, or PBMCs. The samples were drawn from the first 160 participants of the ongoing ImmuneRACE study and from 1,254 subjects provided by 6 global collaborators. Where available, HLA class I and class II types were obtained from metadata supplied by the sample provider rather than from assay-based typing.

The immunoSEQ Assay, a bias-controlled multiplex PCR, was used to amplify TCRbeta CDR3 regions from genomic DNA. In the authors' own workflow: The number of nucleated cells in each sample was estimated by amplification of reference gene primers within the assay. To quantify the absolute abundance of each unique TCRbeta CDR3 rearrangement, sequence reads were collapsed and filtered. For each sample, productive Simpson clonality was calculated by taking the square root of Simpson's diversity index across productive rearrangements. TCRdb took this table from immuneACCESS and kept in-frame rearrangements with V and J called. Such tables lack part of the clones; where checked against another copy, unresolved V genes explain under half of the gap, and the rest is unexplained. V and J calls and clone size are given by that table; D and trimming were obtained from the DNA. The sample profile shows hundreds of thousands of clones; 89% of them were found once. The biggest ten clones account for 0.8% to 0.9% of the sample.

In the case of this clone: The antigen it binds to is not known. Per-base qualities were not stored, and no clone one base away is much larger.

One collaborating source in Seattle enrolled patients while the patients were actively infected and followed the patients over time throughout the course of disease. Each collaborating institution followed its own protocols to collect whole blood in K2EDTA tubes. For TCRbeta analysis, collaborators shipped samples in one of three forms: frozen whole blood, isolated PBMCs, or DNA extracted from either of those sample types. The CDR3 measures 15 amino acids from cysteine to phenylalanine. CDR3 DNA only is kept here, 45 bases in frame from base 1. Germline trimming amounts to 3 bases on V and 4 bases on J, with 9 as the count of junction bases outside the gene matches. Taken from the germline V gene (reference sequence), the CDR1 and CDR2 loops are LGHDT and YNNKEL. Summary of the overall study and its limitations: How much clinical and demographic metadata was included differed by source and by participant, and the metadata was provided uncurated.

Sequencing was done on a sample of peripheral blood. This receptor was obtained from a man between 18 and 35 years old with COVID-19, enrolled during active disease. The V gene is TRBV3-1 (or the pseudogene TRBV3-2) and the J gene is TRBJ2-7, and 7 junction bases match TRBD2. The nucleotide sequence reads as follows: TGTGCCAGCAGCCACGGAGGCGGGAGTCCTTACGAGCAGTACTTC. Its protein is CASSHGGGSPYEQYF.